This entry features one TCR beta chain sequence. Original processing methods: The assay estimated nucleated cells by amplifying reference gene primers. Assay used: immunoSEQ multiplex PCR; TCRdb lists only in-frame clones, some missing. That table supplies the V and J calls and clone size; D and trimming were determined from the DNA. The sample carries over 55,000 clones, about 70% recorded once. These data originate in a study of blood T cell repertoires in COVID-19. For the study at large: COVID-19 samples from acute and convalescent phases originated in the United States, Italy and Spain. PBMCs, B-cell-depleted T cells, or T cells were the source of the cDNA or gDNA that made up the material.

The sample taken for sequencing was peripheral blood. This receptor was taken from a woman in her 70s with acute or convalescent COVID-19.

CDR3 sequence: CASSLVGRSPKEQYF. The CDR3 nucleotides are TGTGCCAGCAGTCTAGTAGGCAGATCCCCAAAAGAGCAGTACTTC. This chain connects TRBV27 to TRBJ2-7; D unresolved. Germline CDR1 and CDR2: MNHEY and SMNVEV (reference sequence). This CDR3 region has 15 residues. Trimming took off 5 bases at V and 7 bases at J, with 21 bases between the two ends.